The clone carrying this T cell receptor (beta chain) was seen repeatedly, ten times or more. This entry comes from a study of patients and donors after allogeneic stem cell transplantation. The CDR3 runs 16 residues. V lost 2 bases, J lost 6 bases, and 8 bases stayed unmatched. Germline V gene sequence: CDR1 MNHNS, CDR2 SASEGT. TCRdb called the RT-PCR reads again in MiXCR, with one record for every CDR3 protein. The profile shows roughly 8,400 distinct CDR3 sequences, roughly 4% of them singletons. The receptor comes from a human donor who was either an allogeneic HSCT recipient or a stem cell or donor lymphocyte infusion donor (not recorded which). It is not recorded whose cells these are; they may come from a transplant donor. J is TRBJ2-2 and V is TRBV6-1, with TRBD2 matching 8 bases. What was sequenced was blood, either unsorted or a sorted T cell fraction (not recorded which). This CDR3 reads CASSELLAVQAGELFF. The CDR3 DNA is TGTGCCAGCAGTGAACTACTAGCGGTGCAGGCCGGGGAGCTGTTTTTT.